These T cell receptor beta chains were read from a single sample in a study of T and B cells in COVID-19 patients. A single record per CDR3 protein comes from TCRdb applying MiXCR to the multiplex PCR reads. The data contain around 25,000 distinct CDR3 sequences, about 31% of them singletons. Sample: blood. These receptors originate from a human donor who had recovered from COVID-19. CDR3s include the opening cysteine and the closing phenylalanine or tryptophan. Fields, in order: clone size, D gene, V gene, J gene, CDR3 protein. The D gene is left open where the match is weak. Not all rows give a size; the values are once, few, many and, for expanded clones, a class.

NA,TRBD1,TRBV5-1,TRBJ2-3,CASSLFGTGGRGTDTQYF
NA,TRBD2,TRBV5-4,TRBJ2-1,CAGSERGGRGEQFF
NA,NA,TRBV20-1,TRBJ2-7,CSSRAGTYEQYF
NA,NA,TRBV6-2/TRBV6-3,TRBJ2-7,CASRRLPYEQYF
few,TRBD2,TRBV19,TRBJ2-4,CASSIGSTSGSYPRGAKNIQYF
few,TRBD2,TRBV6-5,TRBJ2-2,CASSYGGGVDGELFF
NA,TRBD1,TRBV12-3/TRBV12-4,TRBJ1-2,CASRGTGEVVGYTF
NA,TRBD2,TRBV5-1,TRBJ2-1,CASSLVPSGGASYNEQFF
NA,TRBD1,TRBV20-1,TRBJ2-7,CSARDRGDRDYEQYF
few,NA,TRBV27,TRBJ2-1,CASSRGGSYNEQFF
NA,NA,TRBV19,TRBJ2-5,CASSRLAAETQYF
NA,NA,TRBV6-5,TRBJ2-3,CASSYSAGASTDTQYF
NA,NA,TRBV10-3,TRBJ1-2,CAGVPGTGYGYTF
few,NA,TRBV7-6,TRBJ2-2,CASSLGGGSGTGELFF
many,TRBD1,TRBV30,TRBJ2-7,CAWSGQPTYEQYF
medium-sized,NA,TRBV29-1,TRBJ1-3,CSVDRQERNTIYF
NA,NA,TRBV6-5,TRBJ1-1,CASSSKTGHTTEAFF
many,NA,TRBV5-6,TRBJ2-1,CASSPDRPRHNEQFF
few,TRBD2,TRBV30,TRBJ2-1,CAWSVLSGSIHNEQFF
few,TRBD2,TRBV5-6,TRBJ2-1,CASSRGLAVPLHSYNEQFF
NA,NA,TRBV7-9,TRBJ1-4,CASTLQRGMSEKLFF
few,NA,TRBV27,TRBJ2-4,CASSTTALGAKNIQYF
medium-sized,NA,TRBV19,TRBJ2-1,CASSIWGADEQFF
NA,NA,TRBV12-3/TRBV12-4,TRBJ1-5,CASSLSENQPQHF
few,TRBD1,TRBV18,TRBJ1-5,CASSPPTGASQPQHF
medium-sized,NA,TRBV19,TRBJ1-6,CASSIWNSPLHF
few,TRBD1,TRBV30,TRBJ1-1,CACSGQGSREAFF
many,NA,TRBV27,TRBJ2-1,CASSFQRGGEQFF
many,NA,TRBV5-6,TRBJ2-1,CASSPTLDHYNEQFF
NA,NA,TRBV27,TRBJ2-3,CASRGWTNTQYF
few,NA,TRBV13,TRBJ1-2,CASSLGEVPLYHGYTF
NA,TRBD1,TRBV5-4,TRBJ1-4,CASSRTGATNEKLFF
few,NA,TRBV11-2,TRBJ2-7,CASSLGPRRDEQYF
NA,TRBD2,TRBV20-1,TRBJ2-1,CSARPSTSVSYNEQFF
once,NA,TRBV5-1,TRBJ1-6,CARSLNRGDSSYNSPLHF
NA,TRBD2,TRBV6-5,TRBJ2-1,CASSYSSSGRISYNEQFF
NA,NA,TRBV18,TRBJ1-2,CASSPTPSQGNYGYTF
NA,NA,TRBV6-5,TRBJ1-1,CASSDLAGAEAFF
NA,TRBD1,TRBV29-1,TRBJ2-3,CSVRGQGGSTDTQYF
few,NA,TRBV27,TRBJ2-7,CASSLVRTKPYEQYF
few,NA,TRBV10-3,TRBJ2-3,CAISIRSYVGEYGDTQYF
NA,TRBD1,TRBV7-9,TRBJ2-7,CASSPTGVPYEQYF
NA,NA,TRBV25-1,TRBJ2-3,CASSDPVGASDTQYF
NA,TRBD2,TRBV7-2,TRBJ2-7,CASSDGGWRRVYEQYF
NA,NA,TRBV27,TRBJ2-1,CASSLTIAVSSYNEQFF
NA,TRBD1,TRBV27,TRBJ1-1,CASSLRLTGGTEAFF
NA,NA,TRBV6-2/TRBV6-3,TRBJ1-6,CASSYGSVYYNSPLHF
NA,NA,TRBV19,TRBJ1-5,CASSILGGNQPQHF